This T cell receptor beta chain stems from a study of spatial heterogeneity in lung cancer. In the study overall: The average count in raw reads for each unique TCR and UMI combination exceeded eight appearances. Study results and caveats: Counts of expanded alpha and beta TCRs within tumors tracked the tumor nonsynonymous mutation count.

Germline V gene data show CDR1 as SGHKS and CDR2 as YYEKEE (reference sequence). With 7 bases removed from V and 1 base from J, the gap between germline ends came to 17 bases. This CDR3 is 15 amino acids long. Every TCR cDNA molecule bore its own unique molecular identifier. One entry per CDR3 protein, called by TCRdb with MiXCR from the 5' RACE reads. The sample holds about 6,900 distinct CDR3 sequences, less than 8% seen once. Regarding time point: sample taken at primary tumor resection. Samples were obtained from 65 to 80 donors, all untreated early-stage non-small cell lung cancer patients. Sequencing was performed on whole RNA extracted from tumor and nontumor lung tissue, or from frozen PBMC, and the material was left unsorted. This clonotype is medium-sized. Antigen: not known.

The clonotype originates from a male donor with early-stage non-small cell lung cancer. The sequencing used lung tumor tissue, collected at surgery. The chain employs TRBV5-5 and TRBJ1-1; tentative D call: TRBD1 (6 bases). CDR3 in amino acids: CASSLMGGRNTEAFF. DNA of the CDR3: TGTGCCAGCTCATTAATGGGGGGCCGGAACACTGAAGCTTTCTTT. Full variable domain (remainder filled in from reference TRBV5-5 and TRBJ1-1): DAGVTQSPTHLIKTRGQQVTLRCSPISGHKSVSWYQQVLGQGPQFIFQYYEKEERGRGNFPDRFSARQFPNYSSELNVNALLLGDSALYLCASSLMGGRNTEAFFGQGTRLTVV.